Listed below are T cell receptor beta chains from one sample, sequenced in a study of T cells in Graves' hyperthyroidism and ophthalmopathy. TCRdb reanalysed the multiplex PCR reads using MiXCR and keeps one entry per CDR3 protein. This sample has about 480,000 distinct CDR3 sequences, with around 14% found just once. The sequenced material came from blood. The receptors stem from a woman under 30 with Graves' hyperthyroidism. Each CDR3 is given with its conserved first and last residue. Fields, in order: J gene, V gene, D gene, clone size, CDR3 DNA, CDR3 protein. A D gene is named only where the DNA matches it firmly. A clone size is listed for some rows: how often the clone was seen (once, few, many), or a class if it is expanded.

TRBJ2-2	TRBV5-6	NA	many	TGTGCCAGCAGCCTGCCAGTCTTTCGAAACACCGGGGAGCTGTTTTTT	CASSLPVFRNTGELFF
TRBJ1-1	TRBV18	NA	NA	TGTGCCAGCTCACCGAGAAACGAGAACACTGAAGCTTTCTTT	CASSPRNENTEAFF
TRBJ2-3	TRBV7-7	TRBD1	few	TGTGCTAGCAGCTCCGGGACAGGGAAGGATACGCAGTATTTT	CASSSGTGKDTQYF
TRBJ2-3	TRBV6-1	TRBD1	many	TGTGCCAGCCTTGGACAGGGCACAGATACGCAGTATTTT	CASLGQGTDTQYF
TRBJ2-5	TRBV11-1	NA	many	TGTGCCAGCAGCTTTGACAGGTCCCAAGAGACCCAGTACTTC	CASSFDRSQETQYF
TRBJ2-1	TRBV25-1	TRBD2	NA	TGTGCCAGCAGTGGGACTAGCGGATACAGCTCCTACAATGAGCAGTTCTTC	CASSGTSGYSSYNEQFF
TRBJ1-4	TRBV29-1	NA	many	TGCAGCGTTCCGGACAGAGCAACTAATGAAAAACTGTTTTTT	CSVPDRATNEKLFF
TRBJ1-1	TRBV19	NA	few	TGTGCCAGTAGTACCGGGATGACGTGGACCGAAGCTGAAGCTTTCTTT	CASSTGMTWTEAEAFF
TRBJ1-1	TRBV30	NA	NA	TGTGCCTGGAGTGAACAAGGGGGGACTGAAGCTCTCTTT	CAWSEQGGTEALF
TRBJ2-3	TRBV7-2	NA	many	TGTGCCAGCAGATGGGGTGAGAGCACAGATACGCAGTATTTT	CASRWGESTDTQYF
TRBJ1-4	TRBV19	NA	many	TGTGCCAGCCAGGGGATGGCGGATGTAACTAATGAAAAACTGTTTTTT	CASQGMADVTNEKLFF
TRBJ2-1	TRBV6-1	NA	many	TGTGCCAGCAGCCCCGATGCCGTGCTATCTGAGCAGTTCTTC	CASSPDAVLSEQFF
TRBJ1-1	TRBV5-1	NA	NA	TGCGCCAGCAGCTTCGCCGGGCGGGGCCAGAACACTGAAGCTTTCTTT	CASSFAGRGQNTEAFF
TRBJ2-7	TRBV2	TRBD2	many	TGTGCCAGCAGTGAAACTGGGACTAGCGGGAGGGCGTACGAGCAGTACTTC	CASSETGTSGRAYEQYF
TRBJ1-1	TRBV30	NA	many	TGTGCCTGGAAAGCATCGACTCAAGAAGCTTTCTTT	CAWKASTQEAFF
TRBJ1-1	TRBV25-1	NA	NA	TGTGCCAGCAGTCGGGACCAGGGGAAAGCTTTCTTT	CASSRDQGKAFF
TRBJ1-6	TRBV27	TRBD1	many	TGTGCCAGCAGATTCGAAACTTCTGGACAGGGGGCCCCGTTCCAAAATTCACCCCTCCACTTT	CASRFETSGQGAPFQNSPLHF
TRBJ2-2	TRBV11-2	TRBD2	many	TGTGCCAGCAGCTTAGAACCTAGCGGGAACACCGGGGAGCTGTTTTTT	CASSLEPSGNTGELFF
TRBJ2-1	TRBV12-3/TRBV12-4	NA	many	TGTGCCAGCAGTTTAACCCCTTCCCAGTCGCTTGGCAATGAGCAGTTCTTC	CASSLTPSQSLGNEQFF
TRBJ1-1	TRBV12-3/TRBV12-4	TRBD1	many	TGTGCCAGCAGTTCGACAGGGTTGATGAACACTGAAGCTTTCTTT	CASSSTGLMNTEAFF
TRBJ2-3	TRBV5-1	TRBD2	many	TGCGCCAGCAGCTTGGAGACTAGCAATACGCAGTATTTT	CASSLETSNTQYF
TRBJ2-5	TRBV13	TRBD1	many	TGTGCCAGCAGCTTAGCCCCGGGACAGGGTCTCCAAGAGACCCAGTACTTC	CASSLAPGQGLQETQYF
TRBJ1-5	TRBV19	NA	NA	TGTGCCAGTAGTCCAATAGGGCATGGCAATCAGCCCCAGCATTTT	CASSPIGHGNQPQHF
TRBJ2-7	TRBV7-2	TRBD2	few	TGTGCCAGCAGCTTAAAGTCTAGCGGGAGACACGAGCAGTACTTC	CASSLKSSGRHEQYF
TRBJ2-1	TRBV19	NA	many	TGTGCCAGTAGTACCGCAGGAAGCTCCTACAATGAGCAGTTCTTC	CASSTAGSSYNEQFF
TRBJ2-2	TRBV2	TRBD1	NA	TGTGCCAGCAAGAAGGGGGCGCAGATGACCGGGGAGCTGTTTTTT	CASKKGAQMTGELFF
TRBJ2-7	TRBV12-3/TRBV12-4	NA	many	TGTGCCAGCAGCTATACAGGACGTTCCTACGAGCAGTACTTC	CASSYTGRSYEQYF
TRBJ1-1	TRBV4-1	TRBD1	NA	TGCGCCAGCAGCCAACCCTACAGGGGGAGTTTGAACACTGAAGCTTTCTTT	CASSQPYRGSLNTEAFF
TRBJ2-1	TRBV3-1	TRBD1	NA	TGTGCCAGCAGCTGGCCGGGACAGGGGGCTGTTGAGCAGTTCTTC	CASSWPGQGAVEQFF
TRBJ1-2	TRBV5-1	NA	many	TGCGCCAGCAGCTTGGATTCGCGGCCTCAAAGCAACTATGGCTACACCTTC	CASSLDSRPQSNYGYTF
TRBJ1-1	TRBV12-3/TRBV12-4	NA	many	TGTGCCAGTACCGTTACAGGGTATTATTTGAACACTGAAGCTTTCTTT	CASTVTGYYLNTEAFF
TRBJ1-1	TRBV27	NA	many	TGTGCCAGCAGCGTTAACAGGAACACTGAAGCTTTCTTT	CASSVNRNTEAFF
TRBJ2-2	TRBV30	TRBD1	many	TGTGCCCAAGGGGGCAGGGCCACCGGGGAGCTGTTTTTT	CAQGGRATGELFF
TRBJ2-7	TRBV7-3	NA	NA	TGTACCAGCAGCTTAGGAGTACATGGCTACGAGCAGTACTTC	CTSSLGVHGYEQYF
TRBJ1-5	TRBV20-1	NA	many	TGCAGTGCTAGAGAACCTATCGGAGATAGCAATCAGCCCCAGCATTTT	CSAREPIGDSNQPQHF
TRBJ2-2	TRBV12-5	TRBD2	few	TGTGCTAGTGGTTTGAACGCATTGGGACTAGGGGCCGGGGAGCTGTTTTTT	CASGLNALGLGAGELFF
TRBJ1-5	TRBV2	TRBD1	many	TGTGCCAGCAGCAGGGACAGGGTGAGTTCAGGCAATCAGCCCCAGCATTTT	CASSRDRVSSGNQPQHF
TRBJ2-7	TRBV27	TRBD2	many	TGTGCCAGCAGTTCAGGGACTAGCGGGAGCAACGAGCAGTACTTC	CASSSGTSGSNEQYF
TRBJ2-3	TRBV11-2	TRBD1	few	TGTGCCAGCAGCCGACTGACAGGGACCGGCACAGATACGCAGTATTTT	CASSRLTGTGTDTQYF
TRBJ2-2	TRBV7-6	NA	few	TGTGCCAGCAGCCCTGCGACCGGGGAGCTGTTTTTT	CASSPATGELFF
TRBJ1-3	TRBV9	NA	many	TGTGCCAGCAGTGAATCGGGCTCTGGAAACACCATATATTTT	CASSESGSGNTIYF
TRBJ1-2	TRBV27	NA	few	TGTGCCAGCAGCCCCCTAAATTGGGGTTCGTATGGCTACACCTTC	CASSPLNWGSYGYTF
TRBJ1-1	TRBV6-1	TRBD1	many	TGTGCCAGCAGGGATAACAGGGGGGGAGACACTGAAGCTTTCTTT	CASRDNRGGDTEAFF